These 29 T cell receptor beta chains were all obtained from the same sample, sequenced in a study of T cell changes during pregnancy in multiple sclerosis (dated 2019 in TCRdb). To prepare the library, the immunoSEQ multiplex PCR assay was applied. In its TCRdb copy, this immuneACCESS table keeps in-frame sequences only and misses some clones. Where compared with another copy, unresolved V genes explain less than half of these, and the others have no known cause. The sample data list about 79,000 clones, and about 89% of these were observed just once. The ten largest clonotypes hold about 0.45% of the sample. The sample here was CD4+ T cells from peripheral blood mononuclear cells, taken in the second trimester of pregnancy. These receptors all stem from a female donor with multiple sclerosis, enrolled in a pregnancy study.

J is TRBJ2-3 and V is TRBV18; TRBD1 matches 10 bases. With 4 bases clipped from V and 4 bases from J, the junction kept 5 bases outside the gene matches. The CDR3 consists of 15 residues. The germline CDR1 and CDR2 sequences are KGHSH and LQKENI. In nucleotides, the CDR3 is TGTGCCAGCTCACTACGACAGGGGGCTTCAGATACGCAGTATTTT. It translates to CASSLRQGASDTQYF.

This chain connects TRBV6-5 to TRBJ1-2; TRBD1 might be the D (5 bases). Germline V lookup: CDR1 MNHEY, CDR2 SVGAGI. This CDR3 contains 15 residues. V was clipped by 5 bases and J by 4 bases, with 17 bases between them. CDR3: CASSVQGIGIYGYTF. In DNA, the CDR3 is TGTGCCAGCAGTGTTCAGGGAATCGGAATCTATGGCTACACCTTC.

This clone has just one count. The V and J genes are TRBV18 and TRBJ1-1; no clear D gene. CDR1 is KGHSH, CDR2 LQKENI, per germline. Trimming stripped 0 bases from V and 6 bases from J, with 8 bases between. The CDR3 contains 13 residues. The CDR3 DNA reads TGTGCCAGCTCACCACCGAGTATCCCTGAAGCTTTCTTT. Its protein product is CASSPPSIPEAFF.

The chain recombines TRBV6-1 with TRBJ1-2, with 7 bases identical to TRBD1. This CDR3 region has 13 residues. Germline values: CDR1 MNHNS, CDR2 SASEGT. Trimming at V came to 5 bases and at J to 3 bases, leaving 3 bases not matched to a gene. CDR3 protein: CASSRDRYYGYTF. In DNA form, the CDR3 reads TGTGCCAGCAGTCGGGACAGATACTATGGCTACACCTTC.

This clone was recorded once. V gene TRBV23-1 combines with J gene TRBJ1-4; 9 bases align to TRBD1. TRBV23-1 is designated an ORF whose function remains uncertain. V lost 3 bases to trimming and J lost 6 bases; unmatched junction nucleotides: 8. This CDR3 contains 16 residues. DNA of the CDR3: TGCGCCAGCAGTCATTCATACAGGGGGCTAGATGAAAAACTGTTTTTT. Translated: CASSHSYRGLDEKLFF.

V gene TRBV29-1 combines with J gene TRBJ2-7; a weak D match, TRBD1 (6 bases). CDR3 length: 11 residues. Germline V gene lookup returns CDR1 SQVTM and CDR2 ANQGSEA. V dropped 3 bases and J dropped 3 bases, with 6 bases sitting between them. The CDR3 here is CSVDRGYEQYF. The CDR3 coding sequence is TGCAGCGTTGACAGGGGCTACGAGCAGTACTTC.

This sequence joins TRBV9 and TRBJ1-3; D is uncertain. The CDR3 sequence is 14 residues long. V lost 3 bases to trimming and J lost 0 bases, with 7 bases between them. Germline V gives CDR1 SGDLS, CDR2 YYNGEE. CDR3: CASSESFSGNTIYF. CDR3 nucleotides: TGTGCCAGCAGCGAAAGCTTCTCTGGAAACACCATATATTTT. Full variable domain (remainder filled in from reference TRBV9 and TRBJ1-3): DSGVTQTPKHLITATGQRVTLRCSPRSGDLSVYWYQQSLDQGLQFLIQYYNGEERAKGNILERFSAQQFPDLHSELNLSSLELGDSALYFCASSESFSGNTIYFGEGSWLTVV.

This sequence joins TRBV4-3 and TRBJ1-1; possibly TRBD1 for D (5 bases). Trimming removed 4 bases at V and 5 bases at J, with 17 bases between. There are 15 residues in the CDR3. Looked up from germline, CDR1 is LGHNA and CDR2 is YSLEER. The CDR3 region is CASSPTAGGGTEAFF. The CDR3 DNA reads TGCGCCAGCAGCCCGACGGCGGGGGGGGGTACTGAAGCTTTCTTT.

The chain carries TRBV6-1 and TRBJ1-2, with D uncertain. The CDR3 spans 14 residues. Germline CDR1 reads MNHNS; CDR2 reads SASEGT. V dropped 8 bases and J dropped 6 bases, with 19 bases sitting between them. CDR3 residues: CASSLRGVSDGYTF. CDR3 nucleotide sequence: TGTGCCAGCTCACTCCGAGGTGTCTCGGATGGCTACACCTTC.

The chain couples TRBV28 to TRBJ1-3; 9 bases are shared with TRBD1. V was pared by 6 bases and J by 6 bases, with 0 bases of the junction left unmatched. CDR3 length: 12 amino acids. Germline-derived CDR1 and CDR2 are MDHEN and SYDVKM. The CDR3 sequence: CASRQGANTIYF. As DNA, the CDR3 is TGTGCCAGCAGACAGGGGGCAAACACCATATATTTT.

The chain carries TRBV6-1 and TRBJ1-1; possibly TRBD1 for D (6 bases). CDR3 length equals 15 residues. Germline V CDR1 and CDR2: MNHNS, SASEGT. V lost 8 bases and J lost 5, with 21 bases in between. The CDR3 reads CASGRSTGRGTEAFF. Written as DNA, the CDR3 is TGTGCCAGCGGACGATCAACAGGGAGGGGGACTGAAGCTTTCTTT.

The rearrangement links TRBV5-6 to TRBJ2-3; D not resolved. Per the germline V gene, CDR1 is SGHDT and CDR2 is YYEEEE. This CDR3 is 14 amino acids long. Trimming left V 2 bases short and J 3 bases short, with 10 bases between. CDR3 region: CASSLESRTDTQYF. CDR3 nucleotides: TGTGCCAGCAGCTTAGAGTCAAGAACAGATACGCAGTATTTT.

The gene calls are TRBV28 and TRBJ1-5; TRBD1 might be the D (6 bases). V was clipped by 0 bases and J by 5 bases, with 8 bases between them. The CDR3 runs 14 residues. CDR1 and CDR2 from the germline V gene are MDHEN and SYDVKM. CDR3 amino acids: CASSLWGADQPQHF. CDR3 nucleotide sequence: TGTGCCAGCAGTTTATGGGGGGCGGATCAGCCCCAGCATTTT. Using reference TRBV28 and TRBJ1-5 for the parts outside the CDR3, the full variable domain is DVKVTQSSRYLVKRTGEKVFLECVQDMDHENMFWYRQDPGLGLRLIYFSYDVKMKEKGDIPEGYSVSREKKERFSLILESASTNQTSMYLCASSLWGADQPQHFGDGTRLSIL.

The gene calls are TRBV27 and TRBJ2-2; 10 bases map to TRBD1. The CDR3 runs to 14 residues. V shed 3 bases, J shed 7 bases, and the junction held 2 bases outside the gene matches. Germline CDR1 is MNHEY and CDR2 is SMNVEV (reference sequence). CDR3 region: CASSFGQGVGELFF. The CDR3 DNA is TGTGCCAGCAGTTTCGGACAGGGGGTCGGGGAGCTGTTTTTT.

This chain uses TRBV7-3 with TRBJ2-3, with 7 positions matching TRBD2. Germline V lookup: CDR1 SGHTA, CDR2 FQGTGA. J lost 2 bases, V lost 5 bases, and 7 bases had no gene match. The CDR3 has 15 residues. In DNA form, the CDR3 reads TGTGCCAGCAGCATCCGCGGGGGTTTCACAGATACGCAGTATTTT. Amino acids: CASSIRGGFTDTQYF. The variable domain in full, with the rest retrieved from reference TRBV7-3 and TRBJ2-3, is GAGVSQTPSNKVTEKGKYVELRCDPISGHTALYWYRQSLGQGPEFLIYFQGTGAADDSGLPNDRFFAVRPEGSVSTLKIQRTERGDSAVYLCASSIRGGFTDTQYFGPGTRLTVL.

The chain couples TRBV9 to TRBJ2-2; 7 bases are a match to TRBD2. Unmatched junction bases numbered 6, after V lost 2 bases and J lost 2 bases. Germline lookup yields CDR1 SGDLS and CDR2 YYNGEE. This CDR3 spans 16 amino acids. The CDR3, as DNA: TGTGCCAGCAGCGTGAGGCTAGCGGCCAACACCGGGGAGCTGTTTTTT. This translates into CASSVRLAANTGELFF. Supplemented by reference TRBV9 and TRBJ2-2, the full variable domain reads DSGVTQTPKHLITATGQRVTLRCSPRSGDLSVYWYQQSLDQGLQFLIQYYNGEERAKGNILERFSAQQFPDLHSELNLSSLELGDSALYFCASSVRLAANTGELFFGEGSRLTVL.

V and J are TRBV7-9 and TRBJ1-1; D unclear. CDR1 SEHNR and CDR2 FQNEAQ come from the germline V gene (reference sequence). Trimming removed 1 base at V and 0 bases at J, with 6 bases between. The CDR3 runs to 14 residues. The CDR3 loop is CASSLDTMNTEAFF. DNA of the CDR3: TGTGCCAGCAGCTTAGATACTATGAACACTGAAGCTTTCTTT.

The rearrangement links TRBV4-1 to TRBJ2-2; D unclear. V was shortened by 0 bases and J by 0 bases, with 8 bases between the two germline ends. This CDR3 has 16 residues. CDR1 is MGHRA and CDR2 is YSYEKL in the germline V gene. The CDR3 bases are TGCGCCAGCAGCCAAGATCTGGCAGCGAACACCGGGGAGCTGTTTTTT. This translates into CASSQDLAANTGELFF.

The chain uses TRBV6-5 and TRBJ1-2; 7 nucleotides match TRBD1. Trimming removed 5 bases from V and 4 bases from J; junction bases left unmatched: 4. Looked up from germline, CDR1 is MNHEY and CDR2 is SVGAGI. This CDR3 comprises 13 residues. This CDR3 reads CASSRDSFYGYTF. The CDR3 DNA follows: TGTGCCAGCAGTCGGGACAGCTTCTATGGCTACACCTTC.

This clone was counted once. This chain links TRBV9 with TRBJ2-2; 11 nucleotides match TRBD1. The V and J ends lost 2 bases and 5 bases, in that order; junction bases with no gene match: 2. The CDR3 runs to 15 residues. Germline V lookup: CDR1 SGDLS, CDR2 YYNGEE. This CDR3 is CASSVGTGGTGELFF. The CDR3 region has the DNA TGTGCCAGCAGCGTTGGGACAGGGGGTACCGGGGAGCTGTTTTTT.

This chain links TRBV28 with TRBJ1-2, with 8 bases that match TRBD1. The length of the CDR3 is 15 residues. The ends lost 2 bases at V and 4 bases at J; junction bases unmatched: 6. Germline V CDR1 and CDR2: MDHEN, SYDVKM. DNA of the CDR3: TGTGCCAGCAGTTTAGCACAGGGGGTAATCTATGGCTACACCTTC. It yields the protein CASSLAQGVIYGYTF.

This chain connects TRBV9 to TRBJ2-2; TRBD2 aligns across 12 bases. From germline, CDR1 is SGDLS and CDR2 YYNGEE. The length of the CDR3 is 17 residues. V lost 2 bases and J lost 7; bases outside the gene matches: 9. For the CDR3, the DNA is TGTGCCAGCAGCGTCAGCCTAGCGGGAGGGCCGGGCGGGGAGCTGTTTTTT. Encoded protein: CASSVSLAGGPGGELFF.

V gene TRBV7-9 combines with J gene TRBJ1-1; D gene unclear. CDR3 length equals 15 residues. Between the trimmed V and J ends, which lost 1 base and 3 bases, there was a span of 12 bases. Germline CDR1 SEHNR, CDR2 FQNEAQ (reference sequence). The CDR3 region is CASSLVLKEYTEAFF. CDR3 nucleotide sequence: TGTGCCAGCAGCTTAGTCCTTAAAGAGTACACTGAAGCTTTCTTT. Together with reference TRBV7-9 and TRBJ1-1, the CDR3 gives the full variable domain: DTGVSQNPRHKITKRGQNVTFRCDPISEHNRLYWYRQTLGQGPEFLTYFQNEAQLEKSRLLSDRFSAERPKGSFSTLEIQRTEQGDSAMYLCASSLVLKEYTEAFFGQGTRLTVV.

V and J are TRBV6-6 and TRBJ1-6, with D perhaps TRBD1 (6 bases). This CDR3 is built from 16 residues. The germline V and J ends were trimmed by 6 bases and 2 bases, with 14 bases remaining between them. Germline V gene sequence: CDR1 MNHNY, CDR2 SVGAGI (reference sequence). The CDR3 protein is CASSQTGSPYNSPLHF. The DNA of the CDR3 is TGTGCCAGCAGCCAGACAGGATCGCCCTATAATTCACCCCTCCACTTT.

The chain recombines TRBV5-4 with TRBJ2-3; D may be TRBD2 (6 bases). Germline lookup yields CDR1 SGHNT and CDR2 YYREEE (reference sequence). Trimming cost V 3 bases and J 0 bases, with 14 bases left between them. The CDR3 runs 16 residues. The CDR3 DNA reads TGTGCCAGCAGCTCTACCGGGACTGGAAGCACAGATACGCAGTATTTT. Protein: CASSSTGTGSTDTQYF.

The rearrangement joins TRBV5-1 to TRBJ2-2; D is ambiguous. Trimming pared 2 bases from V and 0 bases from J, leaving 8 bases between. The CDR3 consists of 15 residues. Germline CDR1 and CDR2: SGHRS and YFSETQ. In DNA form, the CDR3 reads TGCGCCAGCAGCTTTCCCACTGCGAACACCGGGGAGCTGTTTTTT. Translation gives CASSFPTANTGELFF.

The chain uses TRBV5-1 and TRBJ2-3; tentative D call: TRBD2 (6 bases). CDR3 size: 16 residues. CDR1 SGHRS and CDR2 YFSETQ come from the germline V gene. V shed 3 bases and J shed 5 bases, with 19 bases lying between them. DNA of the CDR3: TGCGCCAGCAGCTCCCAAGGGACGGGGGTAAAAGATACGCAGTATTTT. Its translation is CASSSQGTGVKDTQYF.

J is TRBJ2-4 and V is TRBV5-1, with 7 bases fitting TRBD2. V trimming: 3 bases; J trimming: 3 bases; junction bases outside the gene matches: 3. CDR1 SGHRS and CDR2 YFSETQ come from the germline V gene. The CDR3 runs 14 residues. CDR3: CASSWGEGKNIQYF. Here the CDR3 DNA reads TGCGCCAGCAGCTGGGGGGAGGGCAAAAACATTCAGTACTTC.

In DNA, the CDR3 is TGCGCCAGCAGCCACGGGAGAGGCAATCAGCCCCAGCATTTT. It codes for CASSHGRGNQPQHF. The rearrangement uses TRBV4-3 and TRBJ1-5; no reliable D call. Per germline, CDR1 LGHNA and CDR2 YSLEER. Trimming left V 3 bases short and J 2 bases short, with 8 bases between. CDR3 size: 14 residues.